By frequency, the clone carrying this TCR beta chain registers medium-sized. Its matching antigen is unknown. Researchers reported sorting every CD8+ T cell subset in triplicate, 300,000 or so cells per sort. TRB cDNA was prepared as libraries by UMI-labeled 5' RACE. TCRdb reworked the 5' RACE reads into one entry per CDR3 protein, no DNA. The sample totals about 5,700 distinct CDR3 sequences. The source of the sample is a study of CXCR3-negative and CXCR3-positive naive CD8 T cells. Study observations and caveats: Naive cells positive for CXCR3 carried more hydrophobic TRB CDR3s than CXCR3-negative ones.

The receptor comes from a human donor in good health. Some clones in this sample may be carry-over from other donors' samples. Source material: naive CXCR3+ CD8+ T cells from blood. Subset noted: CD45RO-CCR7+CD27+CD95- naive CD8+ T cells expressing CXCR3 (TNR3+).

The CDR3 loop reads CSARPNLLAAYNEQFF. This sequence joins TRBV20-1 and TRBJ2-1; TCRdb returns TRBD2, unconfirmable since there is no DNA. Germline V lookup: CDR1 DFQATT, CDR2 SNEGSKA (reference sequence). The CDR3 has 16 amino acids.